This T cell receptor beta chain was recovered during a study of radiation and T cells in renal cell carcinoma (dated by TCRdb to the early 2020s). The study in broad terms: In total, approximately 54 samples, comprising roughly 25 tumors and roughly 27 peripheral blood samples, were subjected to TCR beta sequencing. The last blood draw happened 4 weeks after radiation, timed to coincide with nephrectomy. In the approximately 58 samples combined, some 4,000,000 unique CDR3 nucleotide sequences were found, encoding about 2.7 million unique CDR3 amino acid sequences.

Sample time point, as interpreted from the label and publication: blood 4 weeks post-SBRT, at nephrectomy. The sample's treatment or condition label, in plain terms: 15 Gy SBRT to primary tumor, nephrectomy 4 weeks later. The samples were drawn from a clinical trial, where primary renal cell carcinomas were treated with 15 Gy of stereotactic body radiation therapy and then removed by nephrectomy 4 weeks afterward. To follow tumor-enriched clonotypes, peripheral blood was collected serially from radiation-treated patients at baseline and again at 2 weeks and 4 weeks after SBRT. Every patient's renal cell carcinoma showed clear cell pathology. The QIAamp DNA Blood Mini Kit (Qiagen) was used to prepare genomic DNA for TCR sequencing. The analyses included just those samples that passed every quality control check. Regarding this clone: Its antigen is not yet known. No much larger clonotype is one base removed from it; base qualities were not supplied.

Beyond this particular receptor, the publication reports: Tracking of blood repertoire dynamics stopped at three to five weeks after treatment, with no follow-up past that point. Top tumor clonotypes rose in blood from baseline to 2 weeks post-radiation, then contracted by 4 weeks, suggesting transient expansion of tumor-resident clones. Because pretreatment tumor biopsies were not available, the study could not determine whether clonotypes were already present within the tumor at baseline. The single-armed trial design could not address effects of radiation dose or scheduling on the TCR repertoire.

CDR3 length: 14 amino acids, cysteine to phenylalanine. CDR3 DNA is the only sequence kept; it has 42 bases, read in frame from the first base. The germline ends are 14 bases apart after V is trimmed by 5 bases and J by 4 bases. For CDR1 and CDR2, the germline V gene (reference sequence) lists WNHNN and SYGVQD. TCR beta libraries were generated from genomic DNA with the immunoSEQ kit, following the manufacturer's recommendations. To prepare libraries, a first multiplex PCR with proprietary primers was run, followed by a second PCR that added unique barcodes, and a bead cleanup was done after each round. Each sample batch included a kit-provided positive control reaction and a negative control reaction. The final libraries were assessed on an Agilent 4200 TapeStation D1000 ScreenTape, pooled by volume, and quantified by qPCR. Sequencing ran on an Illumina NextSeq500 with a MidOutput 150-cycle cartridge, using 156 Read1 and 15 Index1 cycles with kit custom primers. The pooled library was loaded at 1.0 pM, with a roughly 18% PhiX control spiked in. In the paper's pipeline: The vendor-processed data were analyzed in R, and a clonotype was defined as all T cells that share the same CDR3 nucleotide sequence. For clone abundance analyses, frequencies were normalized to the 10,000 most abundant clones in each sample. Before analysis, public T cell clones were removed, and these numbered fewer than six per sample on average. A difference in abundance of at least 32-fold between compartments was used to define tumor-enriched and baseline blood-enriched clonotypes. A beta-binomial differential abundance model was used to identify clonotypes that expanded or contracted between blood time points. Tumor-blood repertoire similarity was measured with the Baroni-Urbani and Buser coefficient, and groups were compared using two-tailed Wilcoxon tests in R. TCRdb stores this immuneACCESS table with in-frame sequences only. Part of the clones is absent; in the studies checked, under half of the shortfall reflects unresolved V genes, and no reason is known for the rest. The D gene and trimming were derived from the DNA, and the V and J assignments and clone size from that table. The sample includes 120,000 to 150,000 clones, with 75% to 90% observed a single time. 17% of the sample is in the top ten clones.

This specimen was blood, taken from a patient whose treatment included radiotherapy and nephrectomy. Recombination joined TRBV10-1 with TRBJ2-5; the D segment could be TRBD1, given 5 matching bases. The sequence was collected from a woman aged 50 to 65 with renal cell carcinoma. The CDR3 region: CASSPSGSGETQYF. The nucleotide sequence reads as follows: TGCGCCAGCAGTCCATCAGGGTCGGGAGAGACCCAGTACTTC.